This T cell receptor (beta chain) was identified during a study of post-analysis software for immune sequencing data. Study-level background: As for disease course, relapsing-remitting, secondary progressive and progressive-relapsing multiple sclerosis were all included. The study's findings and limits: The normalized Chao1 diversity of multiple sclerosis patients was significantly lower than that of controls. Samples sharing a preparation batch grouped tightly together when assessed by F measure. The five TRBV segments detected at higher frequency in patients than in controls included TRBV5-6, TRBV5-1 and TRBV20-1.

CDR3 length: 15 amino acids. CDR1 is MNHEY, CDR2 SVGAGI, per germline. Comment on this clonotype: The antigen is not known. This may stem from a read error, because a much larger clone lies one nucleotide away.

Prepared libraries of TCR beta cDNA carried unique molecular identifiers. Some 500,000 cDNA molecules were obtained per 1 to 10 million input T cells. TCRdb itself ran the PCR reads through MiXCR, one entry per CDR3 protein. The sample shows hundreds of thousands of distinct CDR3 sequences, 25% to 30% of them seen only once. The sequence was collected from a girl between 5 and 17 years old with multiple sclerosis. The chain couples TRBV6-5 to TRBJ2-4; 9 bases map to TRBD1. The DNA end is more similar to TRBJ2-7, so the J call may be wrong. The sequenced sample consisted of blood. CDR3 sequence: CASNSPGQGAYEQYF. In DNA, the CDR3 is TGTGCCAGCAATTCCCCGGGACAGGGAGCCTACGAGCAGTACTTC.